Below, 26 T cell receptor beta chains from the same sample are listed, as sequenced in a study of blood T cell repertoires in COVID-19. The assay was immunoSEQ multiplex PCR, and TCRdb's table has in-frame clones only and misses some. The sample lists around 250,000 clones, approximately 88% seen once, with roughly 10% in the top ten. The specimen was peripheral blood. The receptors originated from a woman in her 70s with COVID-19, enrolled during active disease.

The CDR3 DNA reads TGTGCCAGTAGTATATCAGGGGGCCTGAACACTGAAGCTTTCTTT. Amino acids: CASSISGGLNTEAFF. The rearrangement uses TRBV19 and TRBJ1-1, with TRBD1 matching over 8 bases. Trimming cost V 2 bases and J 0 bases; bases outside gene matches: 2. The V gene's germline CDR1 is LNHDA and CDR2 SQIVND (reference sequence). The CDR3 runs 15 residues.

The V gene is TRBV13, the J gene TRBJ1-6, with a tentative D call TRBD1 (6 bases). In germline, CDR1 is PRHDT, CDR2 FYEKMQ (reference sequence). The CDR3 spans 15 residues. Trimming took off 4 bases at V and 4 bases at J, with 11 bases between the two ends. The CDR3 DNA sequence: TGTGCCAGCAGCTCCCGTCAGGGGTATAATTCACCCCTCCACTTT. Its protein is CASSSRQGYNSPLHF.

The rearrangement links TRBV4-1 to TRBJ1-2, with TRBD1 as a possible D gene (6 bases). This CDR3 comprises 18 residues. Germline values: CDR1 MGHRA, CDR2 YSYEKL. The V end was cut by 0 bases, the J end by 8 bases, with 25 bases between. CDR3 sequence: CASSQEFPRGRGRAGYTF. CDR3 DNA: TGCGCCAGCAGCCAAGAGTTCCCCAGGGGCAGGGGACGTGCGGGCTACACCTTC.

The V call is TRBV27, the J call TRBJ2-2, with 10 bases that match TRBD2. Germline trimming cut 6 bases from V and 9 bases from J; bases unmatched to any gene: 10. Germline V gives CDR1 MNHEY, CDR2 SMNVEV (reference sequence). CDR3 length: 15 residues. The CDR3 bases are TGTGCCAGCAGGGAGCTAGCGGGAGTCCCCAGGGAGCTGTTTTTT. This gives the protein CASRELAGVPRELFF.

The chain joins TRBV3-1 (or the pseudogene TRBV3-2) to TRBJ1-3, with D tentatively TRBD1 (5 bases). CDR1 and CDR2 (germline): LGHDT, YNNKEL (reference sequence). V was shortened by 3 bases and J by 2 bases, with 5 bases between the two germline ends. The CDR3 totals 13 residues. This chain's CDR3 is CASSQTAGNTIYF. As DNA, the CDR3 is TGTGCCAGCAGCCAGACAGCTGGAAACACCATATATTTT.

This clone was recorded a few times. The chain employs TRBV2 and TRBJ1-1; 9 bases map to TRBD1. Germline V gene data show CDR1 as SNHLY and CDR2 as FYNNEI. The CDR3 contains 13 residues. With V trimmed by 7 bases and J by 5 bases, 5 bases remained unmatched. Here the CDR3 DNA reads TGTGCCAGCACCCGACAGGGGGAGACTGAAGCTTTCTTT. Translation: CASTRQGETEAFF. The full variable domain, its missing parts supplied by reference TRBV2 and TRBJ1-1, is EPEVTQTPSHQVTQMGQEVILRCVPISNHLYFYWYRQILGQKVEFLVSFYNNEISEKSEIFDDQFSVERPDGSNFTLKIRSTKLEDSAMYFCASTRQGETEAFFGQGTRLTVV.

The J gene is TRBJ1-3, the V gene TRBV5-1; D gene uncertain. Trimming stripped 0 bases from V and 0 bases from J, with 7 bases between. CDR1 and CDR2 (germline): SGHRS, YFSETQ. The CDR3 has 15 amino acids. This chain's CDR3 is CASSLAGVSGNTIYF. Here the CDR3 DNA reads TGCGCCAGCAGCTTGGCCGGGGTCTCTGGAAACACCATATATTTT.

The chain couples TRBV19 to TRBJ2-2; 8 positions match TRBD1. In germline, CDR1 is LNHDA, CDR2 SQIVND (reference sequence). The CDR3 covers 15 residues. The V and J ends lost 7 bases and 0 bases, in that order; junction bases with no gene match: 4. The CDR3 region has the DNA TGTGCCAGTAACCCGACAGGGGCGAACACCGGGGAGCTGTTTTTT. It yields the protein CASNPTGANTGELFF.

The chain is built from TRBV5-4 and TRBJ1-2, with a possible D match to TRBD1 (5 bases). There are 11 residues in the CDR3. Germline CDR1 and CDR2: SGHNT and YYREEE (reference sequence). Trimming took off 3 bases at V and 7 bases at J, with 7 bases between the two ends. CDR3 amino acids: CASSSGFGYTF. In DNA, the CDR3 is TGTGCCAGCAGCTCAGGGTTTGGCTACACCTTC.

Here the CDR3 DNA reads TGTGCCTGGAGTGTTGGCGGGCCGGAAGAGACCCAGTACTTC. It translates to CAWSVGGPEETQYF. This chain joins TRBV30 and TRBJ2-5, with D possibly being TRBD2 (5 bases). The CDR3 is 14 residues long. Germline V gives CDR1 GTSNPN, CDR2 SVGIG (reference sequence). V dropped 0 bases and J dropped 3 bases, with 11 bases sitting between them.

This clone showed up just once. The chain has TRBV4-2 and TRBJ2-7; 9 bases align to TRBD2. Per the germline V gene, CDR1 is LGHNA and CDR2 is YNFKEQ. V shed 0 bases and J 3 bases; nucleotides not matched to a gene: 6. The CDR3 is made up of 16 amino acids. Here the CDR3 reads CASSQDSSGSIYEQYF. In nucleotides, the CDR3 is TGTGCCAGCAGCCAAGATAGTAGCGGGAGTATCTACGAGCAGTACTTC.

V usage is TRBV20-1 and J usage is TRBJ1-4; 7 nucleotides match TRBD1. Trimming at V came to 3 bases and at J to 7 bases, leaving 8 bases not matched to a gene. CDR1 DFQATT and CDR2 SNEGSKA come from the germline V gene (reference sequence). The CDR3 has 14 residues. The CDR3 spells CSASLGGGGEKLFF. The CDR3 coding sequence is TGCAGTGCTAGTCTAGGGGGCGGCGGTGAAAAACTGTTTTTT.

This sequence joins TRBV20-1 and TRBJ1-5; 7 bases agree with TRBD1. V was clipped by 3 bases and J by 7 bases; unmatched bases: 9. Germline V CDR1 and CDR2: DFQATT, SNEGSKA (reference sequence). This CDR3 is 14 amino acids long. CDR3 sequence (DNA): TGCAGTGCTAGTTCTAGACAGGGCTTACAGCCCCAGCATTTT. This encodes CSASSRQGLQPQHF.

The count of this clone is one. The chain recombines TRBV4-1 with TRBJ1-2, with 8 bases fitting TRBD1. The CDR3 sequence is 15 residues long. CDR1 is MGHRA and CDR2 is YSYEKL in the germline V gene. Germline trimming cut 1 base from V and 5 bases from J; bases unmatched to any gene: 6. The CDR3 coding sequence is TGCGCCAGCAGCCAAGCTCCGGACAGGGCTTATGGCTACACCTTC. It is translated as CASSQAPDRAYGYTF.

This clone appeared a single time. The rearrangement links TRBV7-9 to TRBJ2-7; D may be TRBD2 (5 bases). The length of the CDR3 is 13 residues. Per germline, CDR1 SEHNR and CDR2 FQNEAQ (reference sequence). V lost 5 bases and J lost 2, with 10 bases in between. CDR3 coding DNA: TGTGCCAGCAGCCCGCGGGCTGCCTACGAGCAGTACTTC. Its translation: CASSPRAAYEQYF.

CDR3 coding DNA: TGCGCCAGCAGCCCTCTAGCGGGAGGGCCGTATGAGCAGTTCTTC. It is translated as CASSPLAGGPYEQFF. This sequence joins TRBV5-1 and TRBJ2-1, with TRBD2 matching 12 bases. The trim removed 4 bases at V and 8 bases at J, leaving 7 bases unmatched. The CDR3 is made up of 15 amino acids. The germline gives CDR1 SGHRS, CDR2 YFSETQ.

The chain carries TRBV6-1 and TRBJ1-5, with D hard to call. Between the trimmed V and J ends, which lost 1 base and 5 bases, there was a span of 9 bases. Germline V gives CDR1 MNHNS, CDR2 SASEGT. The CDR3 is made up of 14 amino acids. The CDR3 spells CASSEGVGDQPQHF. The CDR3, as DNA: TGTGCCAGCAGTGAAGGGGTCGGAGATCAGCCCCAGCATTTT.

The sample holds a few counts of this clone. The chain combines TRBV7-9 with TRBJ1-2; 7 nucleotides align to TRBD1. This CDR3 has 14 amino acids. V was clipped by 4 bases and J by 6 bases; unmatched bases: 8. CDR1 and CDR2 (germline): SEHNR, FQNEAQ (reference sequence). CDR3: CASSSSDRSDGYTF. Written as DNA, the CDR3 is TGTGCCAGCAGCTCCTCGGACAGGAGCGATGGCTACACCTTC.

The rearrangement links TRBV6-6 to TRBJ2-7; 8 bases align to TRBD1. CDR3 size: 14 residues. The germline gives CDR1 MNHNY, CDR2 SVGAGI (reference sequence). The V gene end was trimmed by 6 bases and the J gene end by 2 bases; junction bases not matched to a gene: 6. CDR3: CASRKPGQAYEQYF. The CDR3 DNA reads TGTGCCAGCAGAAAGCCGGGACAGGCCTACGAGCAGTACTTC.

The rearrangement links TRBV6-2 or TRBV6-3 to TRBJ2-2; D is undetermined. This CDR3 has 13 residues. CDR1 and CDR2 (germline): MNHEY, SVGEGT. V was clipped by 5 bases and J by 5 bases, with 9 bases between them. This chain's CDR3 is CASSITATGELFF. The CDR3 nucleotides read TGTGCCAGCAGTATAACAGCAACCGGGGAGCTGTTTTTT.

The rearrangement joins TRBV11-3 to TRBJ2-7; weak D call: TRBD1 (6 bases). The CDR3 contains 13 residues. Germline-derived CDR1 and CDR2 are SGHNT and YENEEA. Between the trimmed V and J ends, which lost 3 bases and 2 bases, there was a span of 8 bases. As DNA, the CDR3 is TGTGCCAGCAGCTTCGGACAGACCTACGAGCAGTACTTC. It translates to CASSFGQTYEQYF.

J is TRBJ1-6 and V is TRBV12-3 or TRBV12-4, with a possible D match to TRBD1 (5 bases). The V gene lost 5 bases and the J gene lost 10 bases, with 9 bases spanning the gap. The CDR3 is 12 amino acids. CDR3 residues: CASSTGGSPLHF. DNA for the CDR3: TGTGCCAGCAGTACCGGGGGATCACCCCTCCACTTT.

The chain joins TRBV7-6 to TRBJ2-7; TRBD2 aligns across 8 bases. The CDR3 loop spans 13 amino acids. Germline-derived CDR1 and CDR2 are SGHVS and FNYEAQ. With V trimmed by 7 bases and J by 7 bases, 9 bases remained unmatched. The CDR3 coding sequence is TGTGCCAGCACCGTTAGCGGGGCCGCTGAGCAGTACTTC. The encoded protein is CASTVSGAAEQYF.

The chain combines TRBV10-3 with TRBJ1-2; D gene unclear. V gave up 7 bases and J gave up 4 bases, with 10 bases separating them. This CDR3 spans 12 amino acids. CDR1 and CDR2 from the germline V gene are ENHRY and SYGVKD. The CDR3 DNA reads TGTGCCATCAATAACGGCGGCTATGGCTACACCTTC. It encodes CAINNGGYGYTF.

The chain employs TRBV28 and TRBJ1-2; D unresolved. The CDR3 runs to 13 residues. Germline assignment: CDR1 MDHEN and CDR2 SYDVKM. V lost 5 bases to trimming and J lost 3 bases, with 10 bases between them. CDR3: CASSPGRDYGYTF. In nucleotides, the CDR3 is TGTGCCAGCAGTCCGGGAAGGGACTATGGCTACACCTTC.

This sequence joins TRBV4-2 and TRBJ2-5; 10 nucleotides match TRBD2. This CDR3 comprises 17 residues. The V gene's germline CDR1 is LGHNA and CDR2 YNFKEQ. V was clipped by 4 bases and J by 5 bases; unmatched bases: 13. The CDR3 DNA is TGTGCCAGCAGCCCACAGCCTAGCGGGAGTTTAATTGAGACCCAGTACTTC. Translating gives CASSPQPSGSLIETQYF.